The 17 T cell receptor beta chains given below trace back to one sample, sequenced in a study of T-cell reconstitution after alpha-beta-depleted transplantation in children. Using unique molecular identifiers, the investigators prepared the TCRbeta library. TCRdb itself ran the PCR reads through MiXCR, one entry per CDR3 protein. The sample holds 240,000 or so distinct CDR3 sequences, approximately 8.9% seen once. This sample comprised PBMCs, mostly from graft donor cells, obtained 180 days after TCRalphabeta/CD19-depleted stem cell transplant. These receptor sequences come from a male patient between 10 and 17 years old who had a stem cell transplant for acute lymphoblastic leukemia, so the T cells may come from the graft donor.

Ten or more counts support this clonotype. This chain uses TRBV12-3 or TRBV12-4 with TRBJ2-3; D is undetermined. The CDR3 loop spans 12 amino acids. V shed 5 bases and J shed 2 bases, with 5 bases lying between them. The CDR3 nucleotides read TGTGCCAGCAGTCATTACACAGATACGCAGTATTTT. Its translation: CASSHYTDTQYF.

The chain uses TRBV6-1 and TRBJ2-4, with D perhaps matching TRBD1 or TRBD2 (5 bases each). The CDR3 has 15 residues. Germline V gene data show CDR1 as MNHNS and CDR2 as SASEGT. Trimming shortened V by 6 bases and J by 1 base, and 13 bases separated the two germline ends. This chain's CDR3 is CASSSGASAKNIQYF. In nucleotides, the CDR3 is TGTGCCAGCAGCTCCGGGGCCTCGGCCAAAAACATTCAGTACTTC.

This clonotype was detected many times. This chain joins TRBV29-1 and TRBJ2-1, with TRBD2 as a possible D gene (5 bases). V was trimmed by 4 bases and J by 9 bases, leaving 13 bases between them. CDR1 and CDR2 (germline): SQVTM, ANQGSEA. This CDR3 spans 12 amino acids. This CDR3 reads CSVGRELSEQFF. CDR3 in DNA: TGCAGCGTTGGAAGGGAGTTGAGTGAGCAGTTCTTC.

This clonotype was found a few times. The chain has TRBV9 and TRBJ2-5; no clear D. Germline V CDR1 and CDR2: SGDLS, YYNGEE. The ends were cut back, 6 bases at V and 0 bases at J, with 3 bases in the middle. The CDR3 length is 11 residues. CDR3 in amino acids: CASNHQETQYF. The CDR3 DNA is TGTGCCAGCAACCACCAAGAGACCCAGTACTTC.

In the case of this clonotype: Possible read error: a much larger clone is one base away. The CDR3 sequence: CASSPKSRDSREQYF. CDR3 coding DNA: TGTGCCAGTAGTCCGAAGTCCCGGGACAGTCGCGAGCAGTACTTC. The V and J genes are TRBV19 and TRBJ2-7, with 7 bases that match TRBD1. This CDR3 has 15 residues. Germline V lookup: CDR1 LNHDA, CDR2 SQIVND (reference sequence). J gave up 6 bases and V 5 bases, and 13 bases lay outside the gene matches.

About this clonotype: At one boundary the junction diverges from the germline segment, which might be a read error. CDR3: CACSQDHGGHQPQHF. CDR3 in DNA: TGTGCCTGCAGCCAAGATCACGGGGGGCATCAGCCCCAGCATTTT. The V and J genes are TRBV3-1 and TRBJ1-5; D might be TRBD1 (6 bases). The CDR3 totals 15 residues. Germline CDR1 and CDR2: LGHDT and YNNKEL (reference sequence).

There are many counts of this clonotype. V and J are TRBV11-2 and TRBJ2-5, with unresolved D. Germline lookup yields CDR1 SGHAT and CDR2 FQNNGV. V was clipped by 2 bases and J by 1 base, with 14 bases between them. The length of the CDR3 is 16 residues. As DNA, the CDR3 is TGTGCCAGCAGCTTAATGGGTTGGCAGGCCCAAGAGACCCAGTACTTC. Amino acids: CASSLMGWQAQETQYF.

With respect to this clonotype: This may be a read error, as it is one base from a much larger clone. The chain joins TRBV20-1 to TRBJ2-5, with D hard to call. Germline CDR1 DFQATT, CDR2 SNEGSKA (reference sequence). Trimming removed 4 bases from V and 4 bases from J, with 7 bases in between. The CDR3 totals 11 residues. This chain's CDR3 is CSAMWGETQYF. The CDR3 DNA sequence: TGCAGTGCTATGTGGGGAGAGACCCAGTACTTC.

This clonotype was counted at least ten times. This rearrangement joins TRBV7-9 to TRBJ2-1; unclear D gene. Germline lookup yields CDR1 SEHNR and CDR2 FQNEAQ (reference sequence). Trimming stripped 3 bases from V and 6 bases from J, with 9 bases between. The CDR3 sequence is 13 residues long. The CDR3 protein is CASSLAVPNEQFF. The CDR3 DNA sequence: TGTGCCAGCAGCTTGGCCGTCCCCAATGAGCAGTTCTTC.

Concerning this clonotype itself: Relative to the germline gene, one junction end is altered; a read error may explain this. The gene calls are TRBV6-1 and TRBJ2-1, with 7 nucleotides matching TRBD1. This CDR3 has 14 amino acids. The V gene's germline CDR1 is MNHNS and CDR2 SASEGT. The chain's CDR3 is CPSSDRVVYNEQFF. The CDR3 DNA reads TGTCCCAGCAGTGACAGGGTAGTATACAATGAGCAGTTCTTC.

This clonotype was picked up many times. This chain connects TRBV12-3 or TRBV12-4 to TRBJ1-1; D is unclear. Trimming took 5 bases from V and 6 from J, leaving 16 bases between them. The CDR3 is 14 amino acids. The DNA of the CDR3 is TGTGCCAGCAGTCCCCCGGACTCCGGACCTGAAGCTTTCTTT. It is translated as CASSPPDSGPEAFF.

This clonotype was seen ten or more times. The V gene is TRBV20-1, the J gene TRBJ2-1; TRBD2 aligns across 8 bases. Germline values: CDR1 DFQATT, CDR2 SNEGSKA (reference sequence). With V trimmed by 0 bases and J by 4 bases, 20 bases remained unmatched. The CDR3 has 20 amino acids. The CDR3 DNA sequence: TGCAGTGCTAGAGATTCGGGGCGGGGGGAGATCCCTGGGGTATACAATGAGCAGTTCTTC. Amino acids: CSARDSGRGEIPGVYNEQFF.

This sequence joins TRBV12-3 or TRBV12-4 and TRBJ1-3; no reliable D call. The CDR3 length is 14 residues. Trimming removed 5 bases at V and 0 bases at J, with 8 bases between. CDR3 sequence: CASSPFDSGNTIYF. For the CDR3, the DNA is TGTGCCAGCAGTCCATTCGACTCTGGAAACACCATATATTTT.

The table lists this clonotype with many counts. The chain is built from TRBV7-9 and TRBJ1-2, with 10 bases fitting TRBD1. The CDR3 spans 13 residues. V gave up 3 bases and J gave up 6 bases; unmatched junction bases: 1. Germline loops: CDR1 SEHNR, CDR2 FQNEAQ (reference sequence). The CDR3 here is CASSLTGGHGYTF. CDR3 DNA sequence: TGTGCCAGCAGCTTGACAGGGGGCCATGGCTACACCTTC.

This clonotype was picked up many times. The CDR3 here is CATSREGRVFGYTF. The CDR3 DNA sequence: TGTGCCACCAGCAGAGAGGGCAGGGTCTTCGGCTACACCTTC. The chain recombines TRBV15 with TRBJ1-2, with D possibly TRBD1 on 5 matching bases. The CDR3 extends over 14 amino acids. CDR1 and CDR2 (germline): LNHNV, YYDKDF (reference sequence). Trimming shortened V by 0 bases and J by 8 bases, and 13 bases separated the two germline ends.

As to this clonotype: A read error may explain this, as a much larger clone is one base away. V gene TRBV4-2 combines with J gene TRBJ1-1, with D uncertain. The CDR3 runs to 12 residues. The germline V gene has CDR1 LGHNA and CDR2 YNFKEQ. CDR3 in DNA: TGTGCCATCAGCCCCCTGGCCGCTGAAGCTTTCTTT. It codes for CAISPLAAEAFF.

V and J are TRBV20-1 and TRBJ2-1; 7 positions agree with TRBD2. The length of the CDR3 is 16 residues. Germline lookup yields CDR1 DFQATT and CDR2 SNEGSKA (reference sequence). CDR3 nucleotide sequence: TGCAGCCCAAGGGGCCTAGCGGAGAGCTCCTACAATGAGCAGTTCTTC. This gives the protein CSPRGLAESSYNEQFF.